The 23 T cell receptor beta chains listed next were all sequenced from one sample in a study of shared clonotypes between healthy human individuals. Here immunoSEQ multiplex PCR was the method, and the copy in TCRdb shows in-frame clones only, minus some. Of about 520,000 clones listed, 78% are singletons. Material for sequencing was PBMCs. The receptors stem from a woman between 40 and 55 years old in good health. Some clones in this sample may be carry-over from other donors' samples.

This chain's CDR3 is CASSFQGTRNQPQHF. The CDR3 bases are TGTGCCAGCAGTTTTCAGGGGACGCGAAATCAGCCCCAGCATTTT. V is TRBV27 and J is TRBJ1-5, with TRBD1 as a possible D gene (6 bases). V shed 3 bases and J shed 4 bases, with 13 bases lying between them. The CDR3 length is 15 residues. CDR1 MNHEY and CDR2 SMNVEV come from the germline V gene (reference sequence).

CDR3: CSVVNSGIEEQFF. The CDR3, as DNA: TGCAGCGTTGTTAATAGCGGGATAGAGGAGCAGTTCTTC. The chain employs TRBV29-1 and TRBJ2-1, with 8 positions matching TRBD2. V gave up 4 bases and J gave up 10 bases; unmatched junction bases: 9. The CDR3 has 13 amino acids. Germline V gene lookup returns CDR1 SQVTM and CDR2 ANQGSEA.

The chain employs TRBV6-1 and TRBJ2-7; tentatively, D is TRBD1 (5 bases). The CDR3 is 14 residues long. The germline CDR1 and CDR2 sequences are MNHNS and SASEGT. The ends were cut back, 8 bases at V and 5 bases at J, with 19 bases in the middle. The CDR3 loop is CASEQVGDLHEQYF. DNA of the CDR3: TGTGCCAGCGAACAGGTAGGCGACCTCCACGAGCAGTACTTC.

The chain employs TRBV28 and TRBJ2-1; 12 bases match TRBD2. After removal of 3 bases from V and 8 bases from J, the junction contained 5 bases not matched to a gene. Germline assignment: CDR1 MDHEN and CDR2 SYDVKM. CDR3 size: 15 residues. The CDR3 DNA follows: TGTGCCAGCAGTTTCGGACTAGCGGGACTGTATGAGCAGTTCTTC. This sequence encodes CASSFGLAGLYEQFF.

The chain has TRBV19 and TRBJ1-1, with no clear D. The CDR3 runs 14 residues. CDR1 is LNHDA, CDR2 SQIVND, per germline (reference sequence). Deletions cut 7 bases from V and 3 bases from J, with 15 bases between. CDR3 sequence: CASTETGRHTEAFF. CDR3 coding DNA: TGTGCCAGTACCGAAACGGGGAGGCACACTGAAGCTTTCTTT.

The chain's CDR3 is CASSLGTSGVIGDEQYF. The CDR3 DNA reads as TGCGCCAGCAGCTTGGGTACTAGCGGGGTAATAGGGGACGAGCAGTACTTC. The genes are TRBV5-1 and TRBJ2-7, with TRBD2 identical over 10 bases. The CDR3 length is 17 residues. Germline V gene data show CDR1 as SGHRS and CDR2 as YFSETQ. V lost 0 bases and J lost 5; bases outside the gene matches: 11.

The sample holds a few counts of this clone. This chain uses TRBV2 with TRBJ1-1; 9 bases are a match to TRBD1. Trimming cost V 3 bases and J 4 bases; bases outside gene matches: 6. Germline CDR1 is SNHLY and CDR2 is FYNNEI. The CDR3 totals 15 residues. The CDR3 spells CASSDRSTGGTEAFF. In DNA form, the CDR3 reads TGTGCCAGCAGTGATAGATCGACAGGGGGCACTGAAGCTTTCTTT.

As DNA, the CDR3 is TGCGCCGTGCCACCTCCTGAAAAACTGTTTTTT. Its protein is CAVPPPEKLFF. The gene calls are TRBV5-1 and TRBJ1-4, with D uncertain. Trimming removed 10 bases at V and 7 bases at J, with 11 bases between. Germline CDR1 reads SGHRS; CDR2 reads YFSETQ. The CDR3 runs 11 residues.

This clone was counted only a few times. V is TRBV5-1 and J is TRBJ2-7; unclear D gene. Per germline, CDR1 SGHRS and CDR2 YFSETQ. Trimming left V 0 bases short and J 0 bases short, with 7 bases between. The CDR3 loop spans 14 amino acids. CDR3 loop: CASSLATDSYEQYF. The CDR3 DNA follows: TGCGCCAGCAGCTTGGCCACGGACTCCTACGAGCAGTACTTC.

This chain links TRBV19 with TRBJ2-2; TRBD2 aligns across 9 bases. There are 16 residues in the CDR3. The germline V gene encodes CDR1 LNHDA and CDR2 SQIVND (reference sequence). The V and J ends lost 5 bases and 4 bases, in that order; junction bases with no gene match: 8. The CDR3, as DNA: TGTGCCAGTAGTCTTCTAGCGGGGTCGCTCACCGGGGAGCTGTTTTTT. Protein product: CASSLLAGSLTGELFF.

J is TRBJ2-2 and V is TRBV15; possibly TRBD1 for D (5 bases). CDR1 and CDR2 (germline): LNHNV, YYDKDF (reference sequence). This CDR3 is built from 15 residues. Trimming took 3 bases from V and 6 from J, leaving 14 bases between them. The DNA for the CDR3 is TGTGCCACCAGCAGCCCTCAATCAGGGTCCGGGGAGCTGTTTTTT. The encoded protein is CATSSPQSGSGELFF.

About this clone: It is likely a read error: a sequence one base away is far more abundant. In the same sample, other DNA sequences code for this CDR3. This chain joins TRBV28 and TRBJ1-5; 7 nucleotides align to TRBD1. J gave up 3 bases and V 6 bases, and 5 bases lay outside the gene matches. Germline CDR1 MDHEN, CDR2 SYDVKM. The CDR3 runs 14 residues. The CDR3 sequence: CASSLTGNNQPQHF. The CDR3 bases are TGTGCCAGCAGCCTGACAGGGAACAATCAGCCCCAGCATTTT.

This clone was recorded a few times. This chain joins TRBV7-2 and TRBJ2-3; D might be TRBD1 (6 bases). This CDR3 spans 15 amino acids. Germline loops: CDR1 SGHTA, CDR2 FQGNSA. Trimming shortened V by 2 bases and J by 1 base, and 10 bases separated the two germline ends. CDR3 sequence: CASSLTGHGTDTQYF. In nucleotides, the CDR3 is TGTGCCAGCAGCTTAACGGGACACGGCACAGATACGCAGTATTTT.

This clone was recorded once. This rearrangement joins TRBV2 to TRBJ2-7; unclear D gene. This CDR3 has 12 residues. Germline V gives CDR1 SNHLY, CDR2 FYNNEI. The V gene lost 1 base and the J gene lost 6 bases, with 7 bases spanning the gap. The CDR3 loop is CASSEGPLEQYF. The CDR3 region has the DNA TGTGCCAGCAGTGAAGGCCCTCTCGAGCAGTACTTC.

This chain connects TRBV9 to TRBJ1-2; D perhaps matches TRBD1 (6 bases). The CDR3 is 15 amino acids. From germline, CDR1 is SGDLS and CDR2 YYNGEE. The V end lost 4 bases, the J end lost 5 bases, and 18 bases lay between the germline ends. The CDR3 region has the DNA TGTGCCAGCAGCCCCCGGGTAGACAGGATATATGGCTACACCTTC. Translating gives CASSPRVDRIYGYTF.

In regard to this clone: Other DNA sequences in this specimen translate into the identical CDR3. V and J are TRBV5-1 and TRBJ2-3; 10 nucleotides match TRBD2. CDR3 length equals 15 residues. The J segment lost 4 bases and the V segment lost 1 base, leaving 3 bases of the junction unmatched. Germline assignment: CDR1 SGHRS and CDR2 YFSETQ. The CDR3 spells CASSLRLAGADTQYF. The CDR3 nucleotides read TGCGCCAGCAGCTTGAGGCTAGCGGGAGCAGATACGCAGTATTTT.

The J gene is TRBJ2-2, the V gene TRBV7-2; D possibly corresponds to TRBD2 (6 bases). Germline V CDR1 and CDR2: SGHTA, FQGNSA. The ends were cut back, 6 bases at V and 5 bases at J, with 16 bases in the middle. The CDR3 sequence is 15 residues long. Here the CDR3 reads CASRAAGRKTGELFF. CDR3 DNA sequence: TGTGCCAGCAGGGCCGCGGGGAGAAAGACCGGGGAGCTGTTTTTT.

Of note for this clone: A junction end diverges from the germline sequence, so it may reflect a read error. The V call is TRBV29-1, the J call TRBJ2-7; 11 nucleotides agree with TRBD2. CDR1 SQVTM and CDR2 ANQGSEA come from the germline V gene. This CDR3 comprises 13 residues. CDR3 amino acids: CGVAGLAVHEQYF. DNA of the CDR3: TGCGGCGTTGCGGGACTAGCGGTCCACGAGCAGTACTTC.

Concerning this clone: This same CDR3 is encoded by further DNA sequences in the sample. The chain employs TRBV30 and TRBJ2-3; D remains ambiguous. The V gene lost 0 bases and the J gene lost 1 base, with 8 bases spanning the gap. Per germline, CDR1 GTSNPN and CDR2 SVGIG (reference sequence). The CDR3 length is 14 residues. This CDR3 is CAWSVLGGTDTQYF. CDR3 in DNA: TGTGCCTGGAGTGTACTTGGCGGCACAGATACGCAGTATTTT.

The genes are TRBV11-2 and TRBJ1-1; 11 bases fit TRBD1. This CDR3 spans 17 amino acids. Per the germline V gene, CDR1 is SGHAT and CDR2 is FQNNGV. The J segment lost 1 base and the V segment lost 2 bases, leaving 6 bases of the junction unmatched. This CDR3 is CASSLYGQGAPNTEAFF. The CDR3 DNA reads as TGTGCCAGCAGCTTATACGGACAGGGGGCTCCGAACACTGAAGCTTTCTTT.

The chain carries TRBV5-1 and TRBJ2-1; 7 positions agree with TRBD1. V trimming: 1 base; J trimming: 0 bases; junction bases outside the gene matches: 4. Germline values: CDR1 SGHRS, CDR2 YFSETQ. The CDR3 length is 16 residues. The CDR3 nucleotides read TGCGCCAGCAGCTTGACTTGGACAGGCTCCTACAATGAGCAGTTCTTC. Encoded protein: CASSLTWTGSYNEQFF.

V is TRBV28 and J is TRBJ2-7, with TRBD2 identical over 10 bases. V gave up 6 bases and J gave up 0 bases; unmatched junction bases: 5. The CDR3 is 15 residues long. Per the germline V gene, CDR1 is MDHEN and CDR2 is SYDVKM. This CDR3 is CASSLSGRSSYEQYF. The CDR3 nucleotides read TGTGCCAGCAGCCTTAGCGGGAGGTCCTCCTACGAGCAGTACTTC.

This clone was recorded once. V gene TRBV7-9 combines with J gene TRBJ2-1; 13 positions agree with TRBD2. From germline, CDR1 is SEHNR and CDR2 FQNEAQ (reference sequence). The junction had 7 bases not matched to a gene; V was cut back by 5 bases and J by 6 bases. The CDR3 has 16 residues. CDR3 sequence (DNA): TGTGCCAGCAGCCGAAGGACTAGCGGGAGAATCAATGAGCAGTTCTTC. Protein: CASSRRTSGRINEQFF.